This T cell receptor (beta chain) was sequenced in a study of early T cells in non-severe SARS-CoV-2 infection. V lost 6 bases and J lost 5; bases outside the gene matches: 6. The CDR3 sequence is 14 residues long. Germline assignment: CDR1 MNHEY and CDR2 SVGAGI. TCRdb fed the 5' RACE reads into MiXCR, producing one record per CDR3 protein. The sample lists tens of thousands of distinct CDR3 sequences; roughly an eighth were seen once. The sequencing input was whole blood. The source is an adult who was a healthcare worker with PCR-confirmed SARS-CoV-2 infection or an uninfected control (not recorded which). The chain has TRBV6-5 and TRBJ2-7, with TRBD2 matching over 11 bases. The CDR3 nucleotides are TGTGCCAGCAGATCGCCGGGACTAGCGGACGAGCAGTACTTC. It encodes CASRSPGLADEQYF.